This T cell receptor beta chain emerged from a study of cytomegalovirus exposure and HLA in healthy donors. Per germline, CDR1 SNHLY and CDR2 FYNNEI. V lost 6 bases and J lost 5, with 19 bases in between. This CDR3 has 15 amino acids. Amplification used 60 Vbeta primers and 13 Jbeta primers. Assay used: immunoSEQ multiplex PCR; TCRdb lists only in-frame clones, some missing. The table records 120,000 or so clones, about 73% of them present only once. V and J are TRBV2 and TRBJ1-1, with D possibly matching TRBD1 (5 bases). This TCR came from a woman aged 40-49 years in good health and CMV-seronegative. Sequenced: PBMCs. CDR3 in amino acids: CASRIEGQGGTEAFF. The CDR3 nucleotides are TGTGCCAGCAGGATTGAGGGGCAGGGAGGAACTGAAGCTTTCTTT.